This T cell receptor (beta chain) was observed in a study of T cell changes during pregnancy in multiple sclerosis (dated by TCRdb to about 2019). Broadly, across the study: In women with multiple sclerosis, the researchers looked at how the T cell repertoire shifted as pregnancy progressed.

V sheds 0 bases and J sheds 5 bases, leaving 14 bases between their ends. The cysteine opens and the phenylalanine closes a CDR3 of 15 amino acids. Only the CDR3 DNA is retained, 45 bases long and in frame from the first base. CDR1 is given as SGHDT and CDR2 as YYEEEE, both from the germline V gene. On this clone itself: The specificity of this receptor is unknown. No clone much larger than this one lies a single base away; base qualities are absent.

Library method: the immunoSEQ multiplex PCR assay. TCRdb provides this immuneACCESS table in a form limited to in-frame rearrangements. Some clones are lacking; in checked studies, under half of them reflect an unresolved V gene, and why the rest are absent is not known. In this sample the table shows tens of thousands of clones, 80% to 95% of which occur a single time. The ten largest clones represent roughly 2% of the sample. The sequence joins TRBV5-6 to TRBJ2-5; TRBD2 is a possible D gene, resting on 7 matching bases. The sequence came from a female donor with multiple sclerosis, enrolled in a pregnancy study. Specimen: peripheral blood, collected in the second trimester of pregnancy. This receptor carries the CDR3 CASSLEGGAPETQYF. The base sequence is TGTGCCAGCAGCTTGGAGGGGGGGGCCCCGGAGACCCAGTACTTC.